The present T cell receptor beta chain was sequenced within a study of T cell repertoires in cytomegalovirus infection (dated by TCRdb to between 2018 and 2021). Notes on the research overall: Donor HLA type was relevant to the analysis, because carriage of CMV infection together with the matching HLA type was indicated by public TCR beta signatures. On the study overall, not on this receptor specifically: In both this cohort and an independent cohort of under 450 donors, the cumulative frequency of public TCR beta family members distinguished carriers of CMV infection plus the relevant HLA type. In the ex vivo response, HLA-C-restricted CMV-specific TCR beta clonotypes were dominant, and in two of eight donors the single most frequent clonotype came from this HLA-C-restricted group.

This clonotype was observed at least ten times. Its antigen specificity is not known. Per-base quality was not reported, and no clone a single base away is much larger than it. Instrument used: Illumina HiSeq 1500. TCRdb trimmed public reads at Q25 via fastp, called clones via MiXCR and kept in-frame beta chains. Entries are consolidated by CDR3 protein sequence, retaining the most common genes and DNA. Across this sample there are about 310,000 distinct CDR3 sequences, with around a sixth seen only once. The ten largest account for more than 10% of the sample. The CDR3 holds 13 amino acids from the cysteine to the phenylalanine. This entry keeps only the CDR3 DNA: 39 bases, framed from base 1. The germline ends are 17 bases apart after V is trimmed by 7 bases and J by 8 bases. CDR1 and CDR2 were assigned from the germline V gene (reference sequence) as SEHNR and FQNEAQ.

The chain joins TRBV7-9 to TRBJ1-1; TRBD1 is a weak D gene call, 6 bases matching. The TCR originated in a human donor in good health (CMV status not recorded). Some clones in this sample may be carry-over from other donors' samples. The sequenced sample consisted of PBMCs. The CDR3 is CASTKRGGPEAFF. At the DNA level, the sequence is TGTGCCAGCACCAAAAGGGGGGGACCAGAAGCTTTCTTT.